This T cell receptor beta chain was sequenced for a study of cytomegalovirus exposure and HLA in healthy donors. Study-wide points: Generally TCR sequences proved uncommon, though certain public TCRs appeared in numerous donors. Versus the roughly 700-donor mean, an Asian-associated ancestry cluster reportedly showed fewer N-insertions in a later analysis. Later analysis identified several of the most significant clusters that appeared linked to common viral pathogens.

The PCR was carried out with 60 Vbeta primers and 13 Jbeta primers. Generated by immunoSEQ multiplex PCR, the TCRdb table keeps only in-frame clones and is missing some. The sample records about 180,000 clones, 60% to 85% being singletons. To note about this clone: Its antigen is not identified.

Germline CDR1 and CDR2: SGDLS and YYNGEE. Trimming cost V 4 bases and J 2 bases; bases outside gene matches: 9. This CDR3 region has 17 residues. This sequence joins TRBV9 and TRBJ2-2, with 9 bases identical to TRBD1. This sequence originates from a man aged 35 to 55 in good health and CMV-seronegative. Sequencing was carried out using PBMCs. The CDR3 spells CASSTTGTGFNTGELFF. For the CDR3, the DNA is TGTGCCAGCAGCACTACCGGGACAGGGTTTAACACCGGGGAGCTGTTTTTT.